The 21 T cell receptor beta chains presented below share a single source sample, sequenced in a study of cytomegalovirus exposure and HLA in healthy donors. Sequenced by immunoSEQ multiplex PCR; TCRdb stores in-frame clones only, minus some. The sample carries about 56,000 clones, approximately 93% recorded once. Material: PBMCs. These receptors came from a woman aged 18-35 years in good health and CMV-seronegative.

This sequence joins TRBV12-5 and TRBJ1-2, with D perhaps matching TRBD1 (5 bases). Trimming took 7 bases from V and 6 from J, leaving 15 bases between them. From germline, CDR1 is LGHNT and CDR2 FRNRAP. There are 13 residues in the CDR3. Written as DNA, the CDR3 is TGTGCTAGTGCCTTAGACAGCCTTGATGGCTACACCTTC. Protein: CASALDSLDGYTF.

This chain joins TRBV7-3 and TRBJ2-3, with TRBD2 identical over 13 bases. The V gene's germline CDR1 is SGHTA and CDR2 FQGTGA. The CDR3 totals 16 residues. Trimming at V came to 5 bases and at J to 2 bases, leaving 4 bases not matched to a gene. The CDR3 sequence is CASSTGTSGVTDTQYF. The CDR3 coding sequence is TGTGCCAGCAGCACGGGGACTAGCGGGGTCACAGATACGCAGTATTTT.

This sequence joins TRBV27 and TRBJ2-7; TRBD2 agrees at 10 bases. V dropped 5 bases and J dropped 2; count of bases not matched to a gene: 9. The CDR3 extends over 16 amino acids. Germline V lookup: CDR1 MNHEY, CDR2 SMNVEV (reference sequence). The CDR3 sequence: CASSPVSGGLTYEQYF. In DNA, the CDR3 is TGTGCCAGCAGTCCTGTTAGCGGGGGGCTAACCTACGAGCAGTACTTC.

The chain recombines TRBV7-9 with TRBJ1-2, with D possibly being TRBD1 (6 bases). The CDR3 covers 13 residues. The V and J ends lost 0 bases and 7 bases respectively, with 9 bases between them. The germline gives CDR1 SEHNR, CDR2 FQNEAQ (reference sequence). The CDR3 reads CASSLAGGVGYTF. Written as DNA, the CDR3 is TGTGCCAGCAGCTTAGCAGGGGGTGTTGGCTACACCTTC.

V and J are TRBV2 and TRBJ2-5, with TRBD2 matching over 9 bases. The ends lost 8 bases at V and 0 bases at J; junction bases unmatched: 7. The germline CDR1 and CDR2 sequences are SNHLY and FYNNEI. The CDR3 contains 15 residues. CDR3 sequence reads: CASPGASGNQETQYF. Written as DNA, the CDR3 is TGTGCCAGCCCCGGGGCTAGCGGGAACCAAGAGACCCAGTACTTC.

The gene calls are TRBV13 and TRBJ2-7, with 11 bases lining up with TRBD2. From germline, CDR1 is PRHDT and CDR2 FYEKMQ (reference sequence). Germline trimming cut 5 bases from V and 4 bases from J; bases unmatched to any gene: 7. CDR3 length: 15 amino acids. The DNA of the CDR3 is TGTGCCAGCAGCCAGAGACTAGCGGGGAGTTACGAGCAGTACTTC. Its protein is CASSQRLAGSYEQYF. The full variable domain, its missing parts supplied by reference TRBV13 and TRBJ2-7, is AAGVIQSPRHLIKEKRETATLKCYPIPRHDTVYWYQQGPGQDPQFLISFYEKMQSDKGSIPDRFSAQQFSDYHSELNMSSLELGDSALYFCASSQRLAGSYEQYFGPGTRLTVT.

V usage is TRBV7-9 and J usage is TRBJ2-7; no reliable D call. Germline V gene lookup returns CDR1 SEHNR and CDR2 FQNEAQ (reference sequence). This CDR3 contains 11 residues. The V end lost 6 bases, the J end lost 3 bases, and 6 bases lay between the germline ends. The CDR3: CASSTNYEQYF. Written as DNA, the CDR3 is TGTGCCAGCAGTACTAACTACGAGCAGTACTTC.

This clone was recorded once. This sequence joins TRBV5-4 and TRBJ1-1; 8 bases align to TRBD1. With V trimmed by 4 bases and J by 4 bases, 9 bases remained unmatched. The CDR3 extends over 15 amino acids. The germline V gene has CDR1 SGHNT and CDR2 YYREEE (reference sequence). This chain's CDR3 is CASSPHWTGSTEAFF. The CDR3 region has the DNA TGTGCCAGCAGCCCACATTGGACAGGGAGCACTGAAGCTTTCTTT.

The genes are TRBV7-8 and TRBJ2-3, with 9 bases aligning to TRBD2. This CDR3 spans 17 amino acids. Germline V CDR1 and CDR2: SGHVS, FQNEAQ. The junction had 4 bases not matched to a gene; V was cut back by 0 bases and J by 0 bases. This chain's CDR3 is CASSLASSGISTDTQYF. The CDR3 DNA sequence: TGTGCCAGCAGCTTAGCCTCTAGCGGGATTAGCACAGATACGCAGTATTTT.

The genes are TRBV4-1 and TRBJ2-7; tentative D call: TRBD1 (5 bases). The length of the CDR3 is 15 residues. The germline V gene encodes CDR1 MGHRA and CDR2 YSYEKL. Trimming removed 4 bases at V and 2 bases at J, with 15 bases between. CDR3 protein: CASSPTGLRPYEQYF. The CDR3 nucleotides are TGCGCCAGCAGCCCAACAGGCCTCAGACCCTACGAGCAGTACTTC.

The V gene is TRBV6-1, the J gene TRBJ2-3, with 14 bases matching TRBD2. CDR3 length: 18 residues. Germline V gene sequence: CDR1 MNHNS, CDR2 SASEGT. Trimming at V came to 2 bases and at J to 5 bases, leaving 9 bases not matched to a gene. The chain's CDR3 is CASSELFGLAGGGDTQYF. The CDR3 DNA reads TGTGCCAGCAGTGAACTGTTTGGACTAGCGGGAGGTGGAGATACGCAGTATTTT.

Here the CDR3 DNA reads TGTGCCAGCAGCCCAATGACTCGAAACTATGGCTACACCTTC. Translating it yields CASSPMTRNYGYTF. V usage is TRBV7-9 and J usage is TRBJ1-2; D gene ambiguous. The CDR3 extends over 14 amino acids. V shed 5 bases and J shed 2 bases, with 12 bases lying between them. Germline V gives CDR1 SEHNR, CDR2 FQNEAQ (reference sequence). Full variable domain (missing parts from reference TRBV7-9 and TRBJ1-2): DTGVSQNPRHKITKRGQNVTFRCDPISEHNRLYWYRQTLGQGPEFLTYFQNEAQLEKSRLLSDRFSAERPKGSFSTLEIQRTEQGDSAMYLCASSPMTRNYGYTFGSGTRLTVV.

V and J are TRBV5-6 and TRBJ2-3; D possibly corresponds to TRBD2 (5 bases). V gave up 5 bases and J gave up 3 bases, with 16 bases separating them. The CDR3 runs 15 residues. Germline V lookup: CDR1 SGHDT, CDR2 YYEEEE. The CDR3 sequence is CASRKDLAKTDTQYF. DNA for the CDR3: TGTGCCAGCAGGAAGGACCTAGCTAAAACAGATACGCAGTATTTT. The variable domain in full, with the rest retrieved from reference TRBV5-6 and TRBJ2-3, is DAGVTQSPTHLIKTRGQQVTLRCSPKSGHDTVSWYQQALGQGPQFIFQYYEEEERQRGNFPDRFSGHQFPNYSSELNVNALLLGDSALYLCASRKDLAKTDTQYFGPGTRLTVL.

The J gene is TRBJ1-5, the V gene TRBV6-1; D is undetermined. The germline V gene encodes CDR1 MNHNS and CDR2 SASEGT. The CDR3 has 13 residues. V was shortened by 5 bases and J by 3 bases, with 8 bases between the two germline ends. The CDR3 DNA reads as TGTGCCAGCAGTCCATCATTCAATCAGCCCCAGCATTTT. Protein product: CASSPSFNQPQHF.

The V gene is TRBV18, the J gene TRBJ1-2; 8 positions agree with TRBD1. Germline CDR1 and CDR2: KGHSH and LQKENI. CDR3 length: 15 residues. V trimming: 6 bases; J trimming: 8 bases; junction bases outside the gene matches: 14. This chain's CDR3 is CASSYSGTGLEGYTF. In DNA, the CDR3 is TGTGCCAGCTCCTACTCGGGGACAGGACTGGAAGGCTACACCTTC.

This chain connects TRBV15 to TRBJ2-5; D may be TRBD2 (5 bases). CDR3 length: 13 residues. The V end lost 9 bases, the J end lost 3 bases, and 14 bases lay between the germline ends. Germline V CDR1 and CDR2: LNHNV, YYDKDF (reference sequence). DNA for the CDR3: TGTGCCACGGACTTCGACGGGAAAGAGACCCAGTACTTC. Encoded protein: CATDFDGKETQYF.

The chain is built from TRBV2 and TRBJ2-3; 10 nucleotides align to TRBD2. This CDR3 is 18 amino acids long. Germline V gene data show CDR1 as SNHLY and CDR2 as FYNNEI. The trim removed 3 bases at V and 0 bases at J, leaving 9 bases unmatched. CDR3 bases: TGTGCCAGCAGTGACGAGCTAGCGGGGGCCCTTAGCACAGATACGCAGTATTTT. Protein: CASSDELAGALSTDTQYF.

The rearrangement uses TRBV5-6 and TRBJ2-3; 9 positions agree with TRBD2. CDR3 size: 16 residues. In germline, CDR1 is SGHDT, CDR2 YYEEEE. The V gene end was trimmed by 0 bases and the J gene end by 0 bases; junction bases not matched to a gene: 2. CDR3 in amino acids: CASSLVSGRSTDTQYF. The CDR3 nucleotides read TGTGCCAGCAGCTTGGTTAGCGGGAGAAGCACAGATACGCAGTATTTT.

The gene calls are TRBV2 and TRBJ2-2, with 9 bases lining up with TRBD2. The CDR3 runs to 15 residues. Germline-derived CDR1 and CDR2 are SNHLY and FYNNEI. Trimming took 4 bases from V and 4 from J; bases not matched to a gene: 4. CDR3 DNA: TGTGCCAGCAGTGTGGGACTAGCAGCCACCGGGGAGCTGTTTTTT. Its protein product is CASSVGLAATGELFF.

The J gene is TRBJ1-2, the V gene TRBV6-6, with D possibly matching TRBD1 (5 bases). Trimming pared 4 bases from V and 4 bases from J, leaving 16 bases between. In germline, CDR1 is MNHNY, CDR2 SVGAGI (reference sequence). The CDR3 runs 15 residues. Here the CDR3 reads CASSSRQPHTYGYTF. CDR3 coding DNA: TGTGCCAGCAGTTCGAGACAGCCTCACACCTATGGCTACACCTTC.

This chain uses TRBV27 with TRBJ2-7; possible D gene TRBD1, 5 bases. Trimming took off 3 bases at V and 5 bases at J, with 14 bases between the two ends. Germline assignment: CDR1 MNHEY and CDR2 SMNVEV (reference sequence). CDR3 length: 14 amino acids. The CDR3 DNA sequence: TGTGCCAGCAGTTTCGGCCAGGGCGATAACGAGCAGTACGTC. It encodes CASSFGQGDNEQYV.